The TCR beta chain under discussion was sequenced for a study of T-cell reconstitution after alpha-beta-depleted transplantation in children. Study-level results: Approximately two months post-transplant, alpha-beta T cells reportedly originated from several hundred expanded graft clones. It was newly produced T cells that mostly accounted for T-cell counts and diversity one year after transplant. Several patients had high TCRbeta diversity at day 60; it came from surviving recipient T cells and thymic progenitors.

Unique molecular identifiers were used to barcode this TCRbeta library. TCRdb reprocessed the PCR reads via MiXCR and lists one record per CDR3 protein. The table has nearly 250,000 distinct CDR3 sequences, less than 9% seen once; the top ten hold roughly 6%. The sample holds many counts of this clonotype. Its antigen is not known. The CDR3 sequence is 13 residues long. The germline CDR1 and CDR2 sequences are DFQATT and SNEGSKA (reference sequence). V lost 0 bases and J 4 bases, leaving 10 bases between the germline ends. The clonotype originates from a male patient aged 5 to 17 who had a stem cell transplant for acute lymphoblastic leukemia, so the T cells may come from the graft donor. The chain couples TRBV20-1 to TRBJ2-7; D gene uncertain. Sequences were derived from PBMCs, mostly from graft donor cells, sampled 180 days after TCRalphabeta/CD19-depleted stem cell transplant. CDR3 sequence: CSARDRQPYEQYF. In nucleotides, the CDR3 is TGCAGTGCTAGAGATCGGCAGCCGTACGAGCAGTACTTC.